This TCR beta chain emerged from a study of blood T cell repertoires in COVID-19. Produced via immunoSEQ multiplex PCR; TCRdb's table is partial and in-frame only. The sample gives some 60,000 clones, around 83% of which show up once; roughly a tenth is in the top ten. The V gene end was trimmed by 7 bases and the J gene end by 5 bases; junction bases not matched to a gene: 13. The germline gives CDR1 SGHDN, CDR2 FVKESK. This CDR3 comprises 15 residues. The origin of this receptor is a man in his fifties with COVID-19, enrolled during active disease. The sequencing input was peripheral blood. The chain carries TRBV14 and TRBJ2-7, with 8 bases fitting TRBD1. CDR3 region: CASTKSTGGSNEQYF. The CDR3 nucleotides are TGTGCCAGCACCAAGTCCACAGGGGGTTCGAACGAGCAGTACTTC.